These 29 T cell receptor beta chains originate from one sample sequenced in a study of blood T cell repertoires in COVID-19. TCRdb's table, derived via immunoSEQ multiplex PCR, lists solely in-frame clones and lacks some. In the table there are over 75,000 clones, around 90% of which are singletons. The source material was peripheral blood. The receptors shown here come from a human donor with active COVID-19. The donor label of this sample is uncertain.

This sequence joins TRBV7-9 and TRBJ1-1, with 9 nucleotides matching TRBD1. This CDR3 contains 15 residues. Germline lookup yields CDR1 SEHNR and CDR2 FQNEAQ (reference sequence). With 5 bases clipped from V and 1 base from J, the junction kept 5 bases outside the gene matches. The CDR3 sequence is CASSTGDRENTEAFF. The CDR3 bases are TGTGCCAGCAGCACAGGGGACAGGGAGAACACTGAAGCTTTCTTT.

The V gene is TRBV4-3, the J gene TRBJ2-1; a weak D match, TRBD1 (6 bases). Trimming removed 5 bases at V and 5 bases at J, with 16 bases between. The germline V gene encodes CDR1 LGHNA and CDR2 YSLEER. CDR3 length equals 15 residues. The CDR3 bases are TGCGCCAGCAGCAGATCGACAGGTGATCACAATGAGCAGTTCTTC. It encodes CASSRSTGDHNEQFF.

The sample holds a few counts of this clone. The chain combines TRBV7-3 with TRBJ2-1; 9 bases fit TRBD2. After removal of 3 bases from V and 2 bases from J, the junction contained 5 bases not matched to a gene. This CDR3 has 16 residues. Germline CDR1 reads SGHTA; CDR2 reads FQGTGA. The DNA for the CDR3 is TGTGCCAGCAGCTTGCTAGCGGGGTTTCCCTACAATGAGCAGTTCTTC. It translates to CASSLLAGFPYNEQFF.

V and J are TRBV9 and TRBJ2-2; D is possibly TRBD2 (6 bases). Germline CDR1 reads SGDLS; CDR2 reads YYNGEE. Trimming removed 7 bases at V and 0 bases at J, with 7 bases between. CDR3 size: 13 residues. The CDR3 bases are TGTGCCAGCGGGGACTCGAACACCGGGGAGCTGTTTTTT. Its translation: CASGDSNTGELFF.

This clone showed up just once. CDR3: CASSPLSGTDTQYF. CDR3 coding DNA: TGTGCCAGCAGTCCGTTGAGCGGCACAGATACGCAGTATTTT. The chain links TRBV6-2 or TRBV6-3 to TRBJ2-3; no reliable D call. Germline V CDR1 and CDR2: MNHEY, SVGEGT. V was shortened by 5 bases and J by 1 base, with 10 bases between the two germline ends. The CDR3 loop spans 14 amino acids.

CDR3 sequence reads: CASSLTGIRSEAFF. The CDR3 DNA reads TGCGCCAGCAGCTTGACAGGGATAAGAAGTGAAGCTTTCTTT. This chain connects TRBV5-1 to TRBJ1-1; tentative D call: TRBD1 (6 bases). The ends were cut back, 1 base at V and 7 bases at J, with 14 bases in the middle. There are 14 residues in the CDR3. Germline V gives CDR1 SGHRS, CDR2 YFSETQ.

V is TRBV2 and J is TRBJ2-5, with 7 bases identical to TRBD2. This CDR3 is built from 14 residues. Trimming removed 7 bases from V and 5 bases from J; junction bases left unmatched: 10. CDR1 SNHLY and CDR2 FYNNEI come from the germline V gene. In nucleotides, the CDR3 is TGTGCCAGCACTGTGACTAGCAATCGGGAGACCCAGTACTTC. Its translation is CASTVTSNRETQYF.

The gene calls are TRBV12-3 or TRBV12-4 and TRBJ1-5; D may be TRBD1 (5 bases). Deletions cut 5 bases from V and 5 bases from J, with 10 bases between. This CDR3 region has 13 residues. CDR3 DNA sequence: TGTGCCAGCAGTAGACAGACCTATCAGCCCCAGCATTTT. Amino acids: CASSRQTYQPQHF.

The chain carries TRBV5-7 and TRBJ2-7; D remains unclear. TRBV5-7 is an ORF; its function is uncertain. Trimming cost V 2 bases and J 0 bases, with 6 bases left between them. The CDR3 runs 13 residues. DNA for the CDR3: TGTGCCAGCAGCTTTCTGAGCTCCTACGAGCAGTACTTC. Translated: CASSFLSSYEQYF.

V gene TRBV5-1 combines with J gene TRBJ2-5, with D uncertain. There are 13 residues in the CDR3. The germline V gene encodes CDR1 SGHRS and CDR2 YFSETQ. Trimming took 3 bases from V and 4 from J, leaving 10 bases between them. DNA for the CDR3: TGCGCCAGCAGCTCGGCCCCGGGAGAGACCCAGTACTTC. It translates to CASSSAPGETQYF.

This rearrangement joins TRBV6-2 or TRBV6-3 to TRBJ2-1; a possible D gene is TRBD1 (6 bases). Germline CDR1 is MNHEY and CDR2 is SVGEGT. This CDR3 is built from 16 residues. Trimming shortened V by 5 bases and J by 0 bases, and 14 bases separated the two germline ends. The CDR3 loop is CASSTRTESSYNEQFF. As DNA, the CDR3 is TGTGCCAGCAGTACAAGGACAGAGAGCTCCTACAATGAGCAGTTCTTC.

This rearrangement joins TRBV18 to TRBJ1-2; perhaps TRBD1 as D (6 bases). V lost 3 bases to trimming and J lost 5 bases, with 10 bases between them. CDR1 is KGHSH, CDR2 LQKENI, per germline. The CDR3 runs 13 residues. This chain's CDR3 is CASSPAGDYGYTF. Written as DNA, the CDR3 is TGTGCCAGCTCACCCGCAGGGGATTATGGCTACACCTTC.

The V gene is TRBV9, the J gene TRBJ1-6; 10 bases are shared with TRBD1. CDR1 and CDR2 (germline): SGDLS, YYNGEE. Trimming removed 3 bases from V and 10 bases from J; junction bases left unmatched: 4. This CDR3 has 14 residues. The chain's CDR3 is CASSATGGRSPLHF. The CDR3 DNA follows: TGTGCCAGCAGCGCGACAGGGGGCAGATCACCCCTCCACTTT.

J is TRBJ1-3 and V is TRBV3-1 (or the pseudogene TRBV3-2); D remains ambiguous. V lost 0 bases and J lost 0, with 12 bases in between. In germline, CDR1 is LGHDT, CDR2 YNNKEL (reference sequence). CDR3 length: 17 amino acids. CDR3 residues: CASSQDRPGISGNTIYF. The DNA for the CDR3 is TGTGCCAGCAGCCAAGATAGGCCAGGTATCTCTGGAAACACCATATATTTT.

The count of this clone is one. V and J are TRBV6-5 and TRBJ2-1, with 11 bases matching TRBD2. The germline gives CDR1 MNHEY, CDR2 SVGAGI. CDR3 length: 14 residues. J lost 14 bases, V lost 6 bases, and 12 bases had no gene match. The CDR3 region is CASSEVGLAGPEFF. The CDR3 bases are TGTGCCAGCAGCGAGGTAGGACTAGCGGGTCCCGAGTTCTTC.

The V gene is TRBV2, the J gene TRBJ1-4, with 8 positions matching TRBD1. This CDR3 is built from 16 residues. Unmatched junction bases numbered 6, after V lost 6 bases and J lost 0 bases. Germline values: CDR1 SNHLY, CDR2 FYNNEI. This CDR3 reads CASSRTTGATNEKLFF. The DNA for the CDR3 is TGTGCCAGCAGCCGCACGACAGGGGCAACTAATGAAAAACTGTTTTTT.

The chain uses TRBV19 and TRBJ1-1; unclear D gene. Trimming cost V 3 bases and J 4 bases, with 9 bases left between them. This CDR3 spans 13 amino acids. Looked up from germline, CDR1 is LNHDA and CDR2 is SQIVND (reference sequence). The CDR3 reads CASSIQSGTEAFF. CDR3 DNA sequence: TGTGCCAGTAGTATCCAATCGGGCACTGAAGCTTTCTTT.

CDR3 amino acids: CASSPTRLGGYTF. CDR3 in DNA: TGTGCCAGCAGCCCGACGAGACTGGGTGGCTACACCTTC. J is TRBJ1-2 and V is TRBV7-3; unclear D gene. The CDR3 runs to 13 residues. V dropped 5 bases and J dropped 7 bases, with 14 bases sitting between them. Germline CDR1 and CDR2: SGHTA and FQGTGA.

The chain joins TRBV7-9 to TRBJ2-1, with 8 bases identical to TRBD1. V trimming: 5 bases; J trimming: 8 bases; junction bases outside the gene matches: 14. The CDR3 covers 16 residues. Germline loops: CDR1 SEHNR, CDR2 FQNEAQ (reference sequence). CDR3 DNA: TGTGCCAGCAGCCAGGCGCCGAGACAGGGGATCTATGAGCAGTTCTTC. It encodes CASSQAPRQGIYEQFF.

This clone has only one observation. The CDR3, as DNA: TGTGCCAGCTCAACGGCTTTTGACAGTATGAACACTGAAGCTTTCTTT. This encodes CASSTAFDSMNTEAFF. This chain connects TRBV18 to TRBJ1-1, with D perhaps matching TRBD1 (5 bases). V lost 5 bases, J lost 0 bases, and 16 bases lay in between. The CDR3 has 16 residues. The V gene's germline CDR1 is KGHSH and CDR2 LQKENI.

V gene TRBV10-3 combines with J gene TRBJ1-2, with 7 bases identical to TRBD1. V lost 6 bases, J lost 2 bases, and 12 bases stayed unmatched. The germline gives CDR1 ENHRY, CDR2 SYGVKD. The CDR3 length is 16 residues. The CDR3 DNA reads as TGTGCCATCAGGGTATCACGACAGGGAGAGAACTATGGCTACACCTTC. Translated, it gives CAIRVSRQGENYGYTF.

V is TRBV10-2 and J is TRBJ2-7, with a possible D match to TRBD2 (5 bases). This CDR3 is 15 amino acids long. V dropped 2 bases and J dropped 4 bases, with 15 bases sitting between them. The V gene's germline CDR1 is WSHSY and CDR2 SAAADI. CDR3 sequence reads: CASSEGGNPQYEQYF. Written as DNA, the CDR3 is TGCGCCAGCAGTGAGGGAGGAAATCCCCAATACGAGCAGTACTTC.

The rearrangement links TRBV18 to TRBJ1-6; 9 bases line up with TRBD1. This CDR3 is built from 14 residues. CDR1 is KGHSH, CDR2 LQKENI, per germline. After removal of 3 bases from V and 7 bases from J, the junction contained 1 base not matched to a gene. The CDR3 region is CASSPTGGNSPLHF. CDR3 DNA: TGTGCCAGCTCACCGACAGGGGGGAATTCACCCCTCCACTTT.

V gene TRBV4-1 combines with J gene TRBJ2-1; the D is unclear. Trimming cost V 1 base and J 10 bases, with 5 bases left between them. The CDR3 is 11 amino acids. Germline V gives CDR1 MGHRA, CDR2 YSYEKL. The CDR3 region has the DNA TGCGCCAGCAGCCAAGGTCTGGAGCAGTTCTTC. It is translated as CASSQGLEQFF.

The rearrangement uses TRBV4-1 and TRBJ2-3; 7 nucleotides align to TRBD1. The trim removed 4 bases at V and 2 bases at J, leaving 6 bases unmatched. The CDR3 is 15 residues long. Germline V gives CDR1 MGHRA, CDR2 YSYEKL. The CDR3 reads CASSLTDRDTDTQYF. The CDR3 DNA reads as TGCGCCAGCAGCCTAACCGACAGGGACACAGATACGCAGTATTTT.

The chain is built from TRBV24-1 and TRBJ2-2; D is perhaps TRBD1 (6 bases). CDR3 size: 15 residues. V was pared by 3 bases and J by 4 bases, with 11 bases between. Germline CDR1 and CDR2: KGHDR and SFDVKD. The CDR3 nucleotides are TGTGCCACCAGTGATCCGTACAGGGTCACCGGGGAGCTGTTTTTT. This translates into CATSDPYRVTGELFF.

V usage is TRBV6-2 or TRBV6-3 and J usage is TRBJ2-3; the match to TRBD2 covers 11 bases. V lost 4 bases to trimming and J lost 8 bases; unmatched junction nucleotides: 14. The germline CDR1 and CDR2 sequences are MNHEY and SVGEGT. The CDR3 covers 17 residues. CDR3 DNA: TGTGCCAGCAGTTCCCAATTACTAGCGGGGGACCTCCTTACGCAGTATTTT. It is translated as CASSSQLLAGDLLTQYF.

The CDR3 sequence is CASSYGGGANGYTF. The CDR3 nucleotides are TGTGCCAGCAGTTACGGCGGGGGCGCGAATGGCTACACCTTC. This chain connects TRBV6-2 or TRBV6-3 to TRBJ1-2, with a weak D call TRBD1 (6 bases). The CDR3 consists of 14 residues. Germline V gene sequence: CDR1 MNHEY, CDR2 SVGEGT. V lost 2 bases to trimming and J lost 6 bases, with 13 bases between them.

The V gene is TRBV19, the J gene TRBJ2-5; TRBD2 matches 13 bases. The CDR3 is made up of 14 amino acids. Looked up from germline, CDR1 is LNHDA and CDR2 is SQIVND (reference sequence). The V segment lost 9 bases and the J segment 5 bases; nucleotides outside the gene matches: 6. Written as DNA, the CDR3 is TGTGCCAGCCGGACTAGCGGGGGTATGGAGACCCAGTACTTC. Protein: CASRTSGGMETQYF.